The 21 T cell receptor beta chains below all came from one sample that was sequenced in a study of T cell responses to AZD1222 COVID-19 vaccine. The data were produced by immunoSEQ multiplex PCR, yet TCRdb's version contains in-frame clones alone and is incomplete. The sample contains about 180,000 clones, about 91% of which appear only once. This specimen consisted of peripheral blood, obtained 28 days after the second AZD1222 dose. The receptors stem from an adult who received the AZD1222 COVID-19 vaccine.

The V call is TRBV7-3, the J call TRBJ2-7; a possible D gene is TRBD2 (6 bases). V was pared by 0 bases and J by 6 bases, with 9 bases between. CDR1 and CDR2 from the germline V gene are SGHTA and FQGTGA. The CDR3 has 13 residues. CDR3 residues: CASSLTISGEQYF. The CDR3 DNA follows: TGTGCCAGCAGCTTAACTATTAGCGGCGAGCAGTACTTC.

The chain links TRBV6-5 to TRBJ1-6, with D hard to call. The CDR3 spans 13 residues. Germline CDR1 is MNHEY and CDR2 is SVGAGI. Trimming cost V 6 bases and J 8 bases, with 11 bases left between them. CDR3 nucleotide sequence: TGTGCCAGCAGCGGACGGCCTGATTCACCCCTCCACTTT. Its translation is CASSGRPDSPLHF.

The CDR3 region is CSVSPAGYTF. CDR3 sequence (DNA): TGCAGCGTTTCCCCCGCGGGCTACACCTTC. The rearrangement joins TRBV29-1 to TRBJ1-2; no clear D. This CDR3 comprises 10 residues. Germline values: CDR1 SQVTM, CDR2 ANQGSEA. V lost 5 bases and J lost 8, with 9 bases in between.

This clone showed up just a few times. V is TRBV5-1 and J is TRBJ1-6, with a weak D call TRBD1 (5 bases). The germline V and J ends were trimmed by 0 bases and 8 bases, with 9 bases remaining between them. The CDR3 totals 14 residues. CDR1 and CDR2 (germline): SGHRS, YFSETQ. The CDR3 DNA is TGCGCCAGCAGCTTGGCACAGGCAGATTCACCCCTCCACTTT. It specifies CASSLAQADSPLHF.

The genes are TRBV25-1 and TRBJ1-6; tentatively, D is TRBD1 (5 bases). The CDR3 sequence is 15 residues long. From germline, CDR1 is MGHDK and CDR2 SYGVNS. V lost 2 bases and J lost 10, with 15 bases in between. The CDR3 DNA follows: TGTGCCAGCAGTGAACGACGGGGGGACGGCTCACCCCTCCACTTT. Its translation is CASSERRGDGSPLHF.

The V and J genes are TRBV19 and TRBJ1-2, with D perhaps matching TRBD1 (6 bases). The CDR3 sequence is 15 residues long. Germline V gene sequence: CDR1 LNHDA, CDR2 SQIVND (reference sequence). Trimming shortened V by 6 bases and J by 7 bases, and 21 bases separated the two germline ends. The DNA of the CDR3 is TGTGCCAGTAGCAAGGGGGTCGGTCCGGACGGTGGCTACACCTTC. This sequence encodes CASSKGVGPDGGYTF.

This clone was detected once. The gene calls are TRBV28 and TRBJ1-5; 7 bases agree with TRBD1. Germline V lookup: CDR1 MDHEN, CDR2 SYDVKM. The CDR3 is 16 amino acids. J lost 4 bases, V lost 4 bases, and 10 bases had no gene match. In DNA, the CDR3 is TGTGCCAGCAGTTCCACAGGGGTGGGGATGAATCAGCCCCAGCATTTT. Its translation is CASSSTGVGMNQPQHF.

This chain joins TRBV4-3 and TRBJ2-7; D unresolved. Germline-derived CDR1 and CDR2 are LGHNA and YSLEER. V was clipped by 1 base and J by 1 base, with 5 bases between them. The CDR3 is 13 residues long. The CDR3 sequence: CASSQVLSYEQYF. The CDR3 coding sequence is TGCGCCAGCAGCCAAGTTCTGTCCTACGAGCAGTACTTC.

As DNA, the CDR3 is TGTGCCTGGAGTGTAAAGGGTACAGAGACCCAGTACTTC. This gives the protein CAWSVKGTETQYF. V and J are TRBV30 and TRBJ2-5; D is unclear. Germline V gives CDR1 GTSNPN, CDR2 SVGIG (reference sequence). This CDR3 spans 13 amino acids. V gave up 0 bases and J gave up 4 bases, with 9 bases separating them.

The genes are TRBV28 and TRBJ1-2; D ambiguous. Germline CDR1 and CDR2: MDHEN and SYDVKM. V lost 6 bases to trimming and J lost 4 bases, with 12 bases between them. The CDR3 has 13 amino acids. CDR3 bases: TGTGCCAGCAGATCCCACGGAATCTATGGCTACACCTTC. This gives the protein CASRSHGIYGYTF.

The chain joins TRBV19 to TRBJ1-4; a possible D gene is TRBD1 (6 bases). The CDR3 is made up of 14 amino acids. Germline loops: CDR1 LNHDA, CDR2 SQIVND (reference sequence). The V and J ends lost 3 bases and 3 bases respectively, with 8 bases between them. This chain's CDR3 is CASSIGQPNEKLFF. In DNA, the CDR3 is TGTGCCAGTAGTATTGGACAGCCTAATGAAAAACTGTTTTTT.

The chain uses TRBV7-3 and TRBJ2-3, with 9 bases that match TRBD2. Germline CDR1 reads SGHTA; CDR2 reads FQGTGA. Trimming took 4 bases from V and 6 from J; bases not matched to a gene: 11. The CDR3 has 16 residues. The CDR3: CASSWSGGRNADTQYF. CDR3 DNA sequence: TGTGCCAGCAGCTGGAGCGGGGGGCGGAACGCTGATACGCAGTATTTT. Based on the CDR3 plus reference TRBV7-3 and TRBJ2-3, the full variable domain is GAGVSQTPSNKVTEKGKYVELRCDPISGHTALYWYRQSLGQGPEFLIYFQGTGAADDSGLPNDRFFAVRPEGSVSTLKIQRTERGDSAVYLCASSWSGGRNADTQYFGPGTRLTVL.

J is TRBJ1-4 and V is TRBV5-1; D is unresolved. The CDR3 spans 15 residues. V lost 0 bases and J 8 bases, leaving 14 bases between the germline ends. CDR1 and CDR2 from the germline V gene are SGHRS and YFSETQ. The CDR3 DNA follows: TGCGCCAGCAGCTTGGCCGGGAGGAGTGACGAAAAACTGTTTTTT. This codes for CASSLAGRSDEKLFF.

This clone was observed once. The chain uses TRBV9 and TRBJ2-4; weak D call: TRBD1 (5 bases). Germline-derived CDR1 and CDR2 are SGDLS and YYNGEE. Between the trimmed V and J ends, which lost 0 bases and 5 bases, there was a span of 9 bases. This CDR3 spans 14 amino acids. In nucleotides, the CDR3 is TGTGCCAGCAGCGTAGCCTTGACAGAAAACATTCAGTACTTC. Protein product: CASSVALTENIQYF.

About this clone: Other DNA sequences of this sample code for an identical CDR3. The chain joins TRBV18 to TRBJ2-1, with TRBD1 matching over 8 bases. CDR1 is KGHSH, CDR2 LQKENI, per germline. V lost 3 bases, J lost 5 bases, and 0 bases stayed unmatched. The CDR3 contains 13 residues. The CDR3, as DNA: TGTGCCAGCTCACCGGACAGGGACAATGAGCAGTTCTTC. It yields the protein CASSPDRDNEQFF.

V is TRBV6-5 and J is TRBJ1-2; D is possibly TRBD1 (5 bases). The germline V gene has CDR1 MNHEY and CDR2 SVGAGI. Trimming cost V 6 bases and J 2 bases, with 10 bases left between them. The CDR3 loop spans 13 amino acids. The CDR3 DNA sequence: TGTGCCAGCAGCAGACAGCTGAACTATGGCTACACCTTC. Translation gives CASSRQLNYGYTF.

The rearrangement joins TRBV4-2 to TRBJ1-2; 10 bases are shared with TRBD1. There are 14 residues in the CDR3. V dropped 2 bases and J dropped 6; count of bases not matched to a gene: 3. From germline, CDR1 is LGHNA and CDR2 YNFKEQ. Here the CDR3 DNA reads TGTGCCAGCAGCCAATGGACAGGGGGGAATGGCTACACCTTC. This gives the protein CASSQWTGGNGYTF.

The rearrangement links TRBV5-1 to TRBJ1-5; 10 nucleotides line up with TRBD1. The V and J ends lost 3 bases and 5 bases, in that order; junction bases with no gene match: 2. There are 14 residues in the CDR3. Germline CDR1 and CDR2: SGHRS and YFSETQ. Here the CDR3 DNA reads TGCGCCAGCAGCTCGGGACAGGGGTATCAGCCCCAGCATTTT. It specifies CASSSGQGYQPQHF.

The CDR3 bases are TGTGCCTGGAGTGTCCCGACGAGGGCAGATGGGGCCAACGTCCTGACTTTC. Encoded protein: CAWSVPTRADGANVLTF. The chain links TRBV30 to TRBJ2-6; D possibly corresponds to TRBD2 (5 bases). Trimming left V 0 bases short and J 3 bases short, with 15 bases between. CDR1 is GTSNPN, CDR2 SVGIG, per germline (reference sequence). There are 17 residues in the CDR3.

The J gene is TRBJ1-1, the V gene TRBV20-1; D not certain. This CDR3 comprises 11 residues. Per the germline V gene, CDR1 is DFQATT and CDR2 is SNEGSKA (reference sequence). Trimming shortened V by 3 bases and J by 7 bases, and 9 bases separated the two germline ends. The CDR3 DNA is TGCAGTGCTAGTCCAACGGGTGAAGCTTTCTTT. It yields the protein CSASPTGEAFF.

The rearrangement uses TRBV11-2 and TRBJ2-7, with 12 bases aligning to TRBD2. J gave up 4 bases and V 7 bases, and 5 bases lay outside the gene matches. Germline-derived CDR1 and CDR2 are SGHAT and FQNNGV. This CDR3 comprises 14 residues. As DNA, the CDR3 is TGTGCCAGCACCCGAGGACTAGCGGGGTACGAGCAGTACTTC. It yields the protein CASTRGLAGYEQYF.